Each of the 16 T cell receptor beta chains below was sequenced from the same sample in a study of blood T cell repertoires in COVID-19. Generated by immunoSEQ multiplex PCR, the TCRdb table keeps only in-frame clones and is missing some. Of a few hundred thousand clones in the sample, nearly 90% were seen once. Sequences were obtained from peripheral blood. The receptor source for this set is a young man with active or convalescent COVID-19.

This clone was detected once. The V gene is TRBV6-5, the J gene TRBJ2-5, with unresolved D. The V end was cut by 7 bases, the J end by 2 bases, with 8 bases between. CDR3 length: 12 residues. Germline assignment: CDR1 MNHEY and CDR2 SVGAGI. In DNA form, the CDR3 reads TGTGCCAGCAAACGGGTTCAAGAGACCCAGTACTTC. Amino acid sequence: CASKRVQETQYF.

The V call is TRBV7-2, the J call TRBJ2-3; weak D call: TRBD2 (5 bases). V was cut by 3 bases and J by 5 bases, with 12 bases left in between. The CDR3 spans 14 residues. CDR1 is SGHTA, CDR2 FQGNSA, per germline. The CDR3 DNA reads as TGTGCCAGCAGCTTTAGTCGGGGTCTAGATACGCAGTATTTT. This translates into CASSFSRGLDTQYF.

The chain carries TRBV19 and TRBJ1-1; D call uncertain. The CDR3 has 15 residues. Germline V gene data show CDR1 as LNHDA and CDR2 as SQIVND (reference sequence). V gave up 2 bases and J gave up 3 bases, with 13 bases separating them. The CDR3 region is CASSINLAEDTEAFF. Written as DNA, the CDR3 is TGTGCCAGTAGTATAAATCTGGCGGAGGACACTGAAGCTTTCTTT. The variable domain in full, with the rest retrieved from reference TRBV19 and TRBJ1-1, is DGGITQSPKYLFRKEGQNVTLSCEQNLNHDAMYWYRQDPGQGLRLIYYSQIVNDFQKGDIAEGYSVSREKKESFPLTVTSAQKNPTAFYLCASSINLAEDTEAFFGQGTRLTVV.

The V gene is TRBV5-4, the J gene TRBJ2-5, with 7 bases that match TRBD2. V lost 6 bases and J lost 4; bases outside the gene matches: 9. This CDR3 spans 14 amino acids. Germline loops: CDR1 SGHNT, CDR2 YYREEE (reference sequence). The CDR3 bases are TGTGCCAGCAACTGGGGGGGAGCGGGAGAGACCCAGTACTTC. It is translated as CASNWGGAGETQYF.

The chain carries TRBV25-1 and TRBJ2-3; a weak D match, TRBD2 (6 bases). This CDR3 region has 15 residues. The V end lost 4 bases, the J end lost 4 bases, and 15 bases lay between the germline ends. Per the germline V gene, CDR1 is MGHDK and CDR2 is SYGVNS. The CDR3 sequence is CASSGPVGGADTQYF. CDR3 nucleotide sequence: TGTGCCAGCAGTGGTCCCGTGGGGGGTGCAGATACGCAGTATTTT.

This rearrangement joins TRBV5-1 to TRBJ2-3; weak D call: TRBD2 (5 bases). CDR1 is SGHRS and CDR2 is YFSETQ in the germline V gene. Deletions cut 9 bases from V and 4 bases from J, with 21 bases between. The length of the CDR3 is 15 residues. CDR3 DNA sequence: TGCGCCACAACGGGAAAGGGTAATAGGGCAGATACGCAGTATTTT. Translation: CATTGKGNRADTQYF.

The chain employs TRBV2 and TRBJ1-4; weak D call: TRBD1 (6 bases). The germline V gene has CDR1 SNHLY and CDR2 FYNNEI. The V end was cut by 3 bases, the J end by 6 bases, with 17 bases between. The CDR3 totals 16 residues. In DNA form, the CDR3 reads TGTGCCAGCAGTGAGAAGCCCCAGACAGGATATGAAAAACTGTTTTTT. Translating it yields CASSEKPQTGYEKLFF.

The V gene is TRBV11-2, the J gene TRBJ2-1; a weak D match, TRBD2 (7 bases). With 6 bases removed from V and 6 bases from J, the gap between germline ends came to 12 bases. The germline gives CDR1 SGHAT, CDR2 FQNNGV. The CDR3 extends over 13 amino acids. CDR3 nucleotides: TGTGCCAGCAGTGGGGGGGCGGTCAATGAGCAGTTCTTC. Its translation: CASSGGAVNEQFF.

The CDR3 spells CASSRGQANTEAFF. DNA for the CDR3: TGCGCCAGCAGCCGGGGACAGGCGAACACTGAAGCTTTCTTT. This chain connects TRBV5-1 to TRBJ1-1; TRBD1 matches at 8 bases. Per the germline V gene, CDR1 is SGHRS and CDR2 is YFSETQ. This CDR3 is 14 amino acids long. Unmatched junction bases numbered 3, after V lost 4 bases and J lost 1 base.

The table lists this clone with a count of one. The V and J genes are TRBV11-2 and TRBJ1-1; no clear D. This CDR3 comprises 15 residues. With 5 bases removed from V and 1 base from J, the gap between germline ends came to 14 bases. Germline V gene sequence: CDR1 SGHAT, CDR2 FQNNGV. The CDR3 DNA reads as TGTGCCAGCAGCGCCCCCGGGAAGGAGAACACTGAAGCTTTCTTT. It encodes CASSAPGKENTEAFF.

The chain carries TRBV7-8 and TRBJ1-5; 8 bases are shared with TRBD1. Germline V CDR1 and CDR2: SGHVS, FQNEAQ. V shed 5 bases and J 0 bases; nucleotides not matched to a gene: 6. CDR3 length: 16 residues. The CDR3 DNA reads TGTGCCAGCAGCCAGAACAGGGGGTATAGCAATCAGCCCCAGCATTTT. Translation gives CASSQNRGYSNQPQHF.

This clone was recorded once. V and J are TRBV11-3 and TRBJ1-2; D ambiguous. Germline V gene sequence: CDR1 SGHNT, CDR2 YENEEA. The CDR3 covers 17 residues. V lost 1 base and J lost 4, with 19 bases in between. In DNA form, the CDR3 reads TGTGCCAGCAGCTTAGTCTTCCGGCAGGCCACCTCCTATGGCTACACCTTC. Its translation is CASSLVFRQATSYGYTF.

This chain links TRBV6-5 with TRBJ2-7, with a weak D call TRBD2 (6 bases). The CDR3 consists of 16 residues. CDR1 is MNHEY, CDR2 SVGAGI, per germline. Trimming removed 0 bases from V and 0 bases from J, with 12 bases in between. Here the CDR3 DNA reads TGTGCCAGCAGTTACTCTGAGGGACTGGTCTCCTACGAGCAGTACTTC. Its translation is CASSYSEGLVSYEQYF.

The gene calls are TRBV27 and TRBJ1-5; D is possibly TRBD1 (5 bases). Trimming removed 5 bases at V and 0 bases at J, with 14 bases between. Germline-derived CDR1 and CDR2 are MNHEY and SMNVEV (reference sequence). CDR3 length: 16 amino acids. CDR3 sequence: CASSETAENSNQPQHF. The CDR3 DNA follows: TGTGCCAGCAGTGAGACAGCAGAGAATAGCAATCAGCCCCAGCATTTT.

The sample holds a few counts of this clone. The chain links TRBV7-9 to TRBJ2-2; D call uncertain. Germline CDR1 SEHNR, CDR2 FQNEAQ (reference sequence). The V end was cut by 2 bases, the J end by 8 bases, with 6 bases between. The CDR3 has 12 amino acids. The CDR3 sequence is CASSLSHGELFF. In nucleotides, the CDR3 is TGTGCCAGCAGCTTAAGCCATGGGGAGCTGTTTTTT. Full variable domain (rest looked up from reference TRBV7-9 and TRBJ2-2): DTGVSQNPRHKITKRGQNVTFRCDPISEHNRLYWYRQTLGQGPEFLTYFQNEAQLEKSRLLSDRFSAERPKGSFSTLEIQRTEQGDSAMYLCASSLSHGELFFGEGSRLTVL.

The V gene is TRBV25-1, the J gene TRBJ1-3; no clear D. This CDR3 has 16 residues. V was trimmed by 5 bases and J by 0 bases, leaving 14 bases between them. Germline V gives CDR1 MGHDK, CDR2 SYGVNS. The CDR3 is CASSTTSPISGNTIYF. CDR3 coding DNA: TGTGCCAGCAGTACGACATCCCCGATCTCTGGAAACACCATATATTTT. The full variable domain, completed using reference TRBV25-1 and TRBJ1-3, is EADIYQTPRYLVIGTGKKITLECSQTMGHDKMYWYQQDPGMELHLIHYSYGVNSTEKGDLSSESTVSRIRTEHFPLTLESARPSHTSQYLCASSTTSPISGNTIYFGEGSWLTVV.